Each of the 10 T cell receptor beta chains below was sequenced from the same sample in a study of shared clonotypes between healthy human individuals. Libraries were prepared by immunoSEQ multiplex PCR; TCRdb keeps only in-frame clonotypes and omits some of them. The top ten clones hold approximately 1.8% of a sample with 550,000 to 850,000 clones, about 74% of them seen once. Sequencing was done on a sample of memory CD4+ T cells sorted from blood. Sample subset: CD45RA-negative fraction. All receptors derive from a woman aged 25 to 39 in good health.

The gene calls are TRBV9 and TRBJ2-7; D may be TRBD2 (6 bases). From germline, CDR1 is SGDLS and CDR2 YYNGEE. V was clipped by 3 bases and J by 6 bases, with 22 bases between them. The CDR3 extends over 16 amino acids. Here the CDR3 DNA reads TGTGCCAGCAGCGCTTACCTCGGGCTAGCGAATCCCGAGCAGTACTTC. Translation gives CASSAYLGLANPEQYF.

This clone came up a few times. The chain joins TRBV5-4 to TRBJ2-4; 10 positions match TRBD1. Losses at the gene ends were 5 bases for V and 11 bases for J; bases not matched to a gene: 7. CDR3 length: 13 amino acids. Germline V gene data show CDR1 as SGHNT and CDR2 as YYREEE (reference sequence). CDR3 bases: TGTGCCAGCAGTCCCGGGACAGGGGTTTTTCAGTACTTC. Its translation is CASSPGTGVFQYF.

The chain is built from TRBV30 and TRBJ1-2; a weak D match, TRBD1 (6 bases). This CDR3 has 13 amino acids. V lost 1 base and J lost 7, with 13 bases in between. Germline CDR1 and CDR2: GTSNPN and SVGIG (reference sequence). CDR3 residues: CAWSERGGGGYTF. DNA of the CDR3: TGTGCCTGGAGTGAGAGGGGGGGCGGTGGCTACACCTTC.

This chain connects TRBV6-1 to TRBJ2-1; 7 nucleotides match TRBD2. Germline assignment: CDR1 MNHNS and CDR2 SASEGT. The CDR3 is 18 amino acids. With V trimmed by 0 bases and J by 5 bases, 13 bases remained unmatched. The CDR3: CASSEAAFAGEYHNEQFF. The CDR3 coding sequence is TGTGCCAGCAGTGAAGCCGCTTTTGCGGGAGAATACCACAATGAGCAGTTCTTC.

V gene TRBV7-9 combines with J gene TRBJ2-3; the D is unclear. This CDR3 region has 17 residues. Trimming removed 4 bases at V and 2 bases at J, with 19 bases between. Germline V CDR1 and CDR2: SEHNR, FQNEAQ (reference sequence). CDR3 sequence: CASSSPPGSAATDTQYF. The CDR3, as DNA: TGTGCCAGCAGCTCACCTCCCGGATCGGCGGCCACAGATACGCAGTATTTT. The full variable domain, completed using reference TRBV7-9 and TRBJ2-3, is DTGVSQNPRHKITKRGQNVTFRCDPISEHNRLYWYRQTLGQGPEFLTYFQNEAQLEKSRLLSDRFSAERPKGSFSTLEIQRTEQGDSAMYLCASSSPPGSAATDTQYFGPGTRLTVL.

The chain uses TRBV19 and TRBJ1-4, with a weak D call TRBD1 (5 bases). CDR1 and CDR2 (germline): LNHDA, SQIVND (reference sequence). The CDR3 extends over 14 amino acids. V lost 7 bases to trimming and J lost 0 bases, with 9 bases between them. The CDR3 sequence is CASKGSATNEKLFF. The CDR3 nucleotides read TGTGCCAGTAAGGGGTCTGCAACTAATGAAAAACTGTTTTTT.

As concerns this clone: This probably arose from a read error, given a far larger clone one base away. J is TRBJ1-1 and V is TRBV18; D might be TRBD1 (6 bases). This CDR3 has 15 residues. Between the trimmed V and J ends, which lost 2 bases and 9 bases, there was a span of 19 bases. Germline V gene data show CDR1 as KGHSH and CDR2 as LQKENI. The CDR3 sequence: CASSPIRDNTKKAFF. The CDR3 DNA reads TGTGCCAGCTCACCAATCCGGGACAATACGAAAAAAGCTTTCTTT.

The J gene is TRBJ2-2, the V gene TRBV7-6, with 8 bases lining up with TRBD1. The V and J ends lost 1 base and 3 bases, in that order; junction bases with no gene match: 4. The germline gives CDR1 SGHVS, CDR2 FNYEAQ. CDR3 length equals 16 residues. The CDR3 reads CASSLGQGLDTGELFF. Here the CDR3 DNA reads TGTGCCAGCAGCTTAGGACAGGGGTTGGACACCGGGGAGCTGTTTTTT.

Here the CDR3 DNA reads TGTGCCAGCAGTTTATCGGACAGCTATGGCTACACCTTC. This gives the protein CASSLSDSYGYTF. The rearrangement uses TRBV28 and TRBJ1-2; D possibly corresponds to TRBD1 (6 bases). Germline assignment: CDR1 MDHEN and CDR2 SYDVKM. The CDR3 totals 13 residues. V was shortened by 1 base and J by 4 bases, with 7 bases between the two germline ends.

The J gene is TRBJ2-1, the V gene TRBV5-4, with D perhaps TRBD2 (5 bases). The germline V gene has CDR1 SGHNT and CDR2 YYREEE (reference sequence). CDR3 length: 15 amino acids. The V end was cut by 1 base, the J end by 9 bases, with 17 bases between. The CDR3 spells CASSLLLASLSEQFF. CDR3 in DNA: TGTGCCAGCAGCTTGCTCCTAGCAAGCCTTAGTGAGCAGTTCTTC.